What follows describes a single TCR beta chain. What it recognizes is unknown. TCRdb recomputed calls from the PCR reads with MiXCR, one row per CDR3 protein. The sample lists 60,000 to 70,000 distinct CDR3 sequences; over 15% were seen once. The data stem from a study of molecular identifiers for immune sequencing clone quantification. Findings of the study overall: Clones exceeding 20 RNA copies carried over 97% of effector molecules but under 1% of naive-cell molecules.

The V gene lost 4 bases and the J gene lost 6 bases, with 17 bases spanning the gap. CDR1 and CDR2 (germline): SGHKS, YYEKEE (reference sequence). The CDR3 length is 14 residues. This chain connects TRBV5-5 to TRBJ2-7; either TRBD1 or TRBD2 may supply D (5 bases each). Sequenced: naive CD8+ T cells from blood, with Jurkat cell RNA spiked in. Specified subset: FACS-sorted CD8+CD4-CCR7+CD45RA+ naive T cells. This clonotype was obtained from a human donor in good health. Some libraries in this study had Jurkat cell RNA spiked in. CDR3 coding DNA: TGTGCCAGCAGCCTGGTCTGGGTGAGGGGCGAGCAGTACTTC. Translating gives CASSLVWVRGEQYF.